These 8 T cell receptor beta chains originate from one sample sequenced in a study of blood T cell repertoires in COVID-19. The protocol was immunoSEQ multiplex PCR, while the TCRdb copy is restricted to in-frame clones and leaves out a portion. The table records a few hundred thousand clones, around 90% of them present only once. The specimen sequenced was PBMCs or T cells enriched from blood (not recorded which). Receptors originate from a woman aged 45-65 years with acute COVID-19.

Here the CDR3 reads CSALAAAQYF. CDR3 DNA sequence: TGCAGTGCCCTAGCGGCGGCCCAGTACTTC. The chain is built from TRBV20-1 and TRBJ2-5; 7 nucleotides agree with TRBD2. This CDR3 comprises 10 residues. Germline assignment: CDR1 DFQATT and CDR2 SNEGSKA (reference sequence). After removal of 6 bases from V and 9 bases from J, the junction contained 4 bases not matched to a gene.

The chain carries TRBV18 and TRBJ2-5; D is undetermined. CDR1 and CDR2 (germline): KGHSH, LQKENI. Trimming pared 2 bases from V and 8 bases from J, leaving 12 bases between. This CDR3 is built from 13 residues. The CDR3 DNA follows: TGTGCCAGCTCACCAAAGAGGTCGGCTACCCAGTACTTC. Amino acids: CASSPKRSATQYF. Looking up the rest from reference TRBV18 and TRBJ2-5 gives the full variable domain: NAGVMQNPRHLVRRRGQEARLRCSPMKGHSHVYWYRQLPEEGLKFMVYLQKENIIDESGMPKERFSAEFPKEGPSILRIQQVVRGDSAAYFCASSPKRSATQYFGPGTRLLVL.

This clone has just a few counts. CDR3 in DNA: TGTGCCAGCAGCCGCAATCAACGGGGCTATGGCTACACCTTC. Translation: CASSRNQRGYGYTF. The chain combines TRBV5-6 with TRBJ1-2; D call uncertain. V was clipped by 4 bases and J by 4 bases, with 14 bases between them. From germline, CDR1 is SGHDT and CDR2 YYEEEE. The CDR3 has 14 amino acids.

The chain carries TRBV5-1 and TRBJ2-3; 9 positions match TRBD2. Germline CDR1 SGHRS, CDR2 YFSETQ. The CDR3 totals 15 residues. Unmatched junction bases numbered 6, after V lost 1 base and J lost 6 bases. CDR3 amino acids: CASSLLSGSSDTQYF. CDR3 sequence (DNA): TGCGCCAGCAGCTTGCTTAGCGGGAGTTCGGATACGCAGTATTTT.

Note on this clone: This specimen includes other DNA sequences encoding the same CDR3. In nucleotides, the CDR3 is TGTGCCAGCAGTTTAAGGGCAGGGGCCAGCAATCAGCCCCAGCATTTT. Protein product: CASSLRAGASNQPQHF. The chain uses TRBV27 and TRBJ1-5, with D maybe TRBD1 (6 bases). V dropped 2 bases and J dropped 1 base, with 12 bases sitting between them. CDR3 length: 16 amino acids. The germline CDR1 and CDR2 sequences are MNHEY and SMNVEV (reference sequence).

The V and J genes are TRBV28 and TRBJ1-2; 10 nucleotides align to TRBD1. This CDR3 spans 16 amino acids. With V trimmed by 5 bases and J by 6 bases, 12 bases remained unmatched. Germline loops: CDR1 MDHEN, CDR2 SYDVKM. The CDR3 loop is CASSRPPGQGKNGYTF. The CDR3 region has the DNA TGTGCCAGCAGTAGGCCCCCGGGACAGGGGAAGAATGGCTACACCTTC.

The rearrangement uses TRBV5-4 and TRBJ2-6, with no clear D. Trimming left V 0 bases short and J 4 bases short, with 11 bases between. Germline CDR1 SGHNT, CDR2 YYREEE (reference sequence). This CDR3 comprises 16 residues. The CDR3 loop reads CASSLESSVGANVLTF. The CDR3 DNA reads as TGTGCCAGCAGCTTGGAATCGAGCGTCGGGGCCAACGTCCTGACTTTC.

This clone appeared a single time. This rearrangement joins TRBV5-1 to TRBJ2-5; tentatively, D is TRBD2 (5 bases). V shed 0 bases and J shed 1 base, with 10 bases lying between them. The CDR3 totals 15 residues. Germline values: CDR1 SGHRS, CDR2 YFSETQ. In DNA form, the CDR3 reads TGCGCCAGCAGCTTGGTAGTACGGGGCCAAGAGACCCAGTACTTC. It is translated as CASSLVVRGQETQYF. Full variable domain (outside the CDR3, taken from reference TRBV5-1 and TRBJ2-5): KAGVTQTPRYLIKTRGQQVTLSCSPISGHRSVSWYQQTPGQGLQFLFEYFSETQRNKGNFPGRFSGRQFSNSRSEMNVSTLELGDSALYLCASSLVVRGQETQYFGPGTRLLVL.